The sequence of this T cell receptor beta chain was determined in a study of tissue T cells after allogeneic stem cell transplantation. Study-wide results and caveats: Across patients, clones rarely overlapped, yet motif clusters were shared tissue-specifically. Only a limited share of tissue TCRs appeared in blood or spleen.

On this clone itself: The antigen remains undetermined. Gene names denote mouse genes. The sequence runs out 1 residue before the end of the CDR3; the remainder is reconstructed from the germline J gene.

J lost 0 bases, V lost 2 bases, and 1 base had no gene match. In germline, CDR1 is SGHSN, CDR2 HYEKVE. The CDR3 covers 14 residues. Sequenced by immunoSEQ multiplex PCR; TCRdb stores in-frame clones only, minus some. Of some 8,300 clones listed, around 40% are singletons. Time point in this sample: mouse harvest day 7 after allogeneic transplant. Each mouse received 10^7 T-cell-depleted marrow cells plus 10^6 splenic CD5+ T cells by tail vein. Mice had MHC-mismatched B6 into BALB/c GVHD, sampled day 7 or 14. The sample consisted of skin. V gene TRBV12-1 combines with J gene TRBJ2-3; 7 nucleotides align to TRBD2. This receptor was identified in a female BALB/c mouse given C57BL/6 T cells with graft-versus-host disease after an allogeneic hematopoietic cell transplant. CDR3 residues: CASSPGGSAETLYF. Partial CDR3 DNA: TGTGCCAGCTCTCCGGGGGGGAGTGCAGAAACGCTGTAT.